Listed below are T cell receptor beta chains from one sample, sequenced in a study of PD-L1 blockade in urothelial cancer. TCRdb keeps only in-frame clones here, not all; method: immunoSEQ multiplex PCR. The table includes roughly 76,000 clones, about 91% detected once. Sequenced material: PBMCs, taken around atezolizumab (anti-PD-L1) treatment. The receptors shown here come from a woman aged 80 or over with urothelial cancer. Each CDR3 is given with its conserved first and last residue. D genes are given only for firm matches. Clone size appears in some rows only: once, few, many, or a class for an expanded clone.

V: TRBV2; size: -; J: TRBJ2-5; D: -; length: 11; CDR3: CASSTPGTQYF; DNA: TGTGCCAGCAGTACCCCCGGGACCCAGTACTTC
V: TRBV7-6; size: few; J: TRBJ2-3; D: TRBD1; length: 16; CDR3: CASSSWDREREDTQYF; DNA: TGTGCCAGCAGCAGCTGGGACAGGGAAAGAGAAGATACGCAGTATTTT
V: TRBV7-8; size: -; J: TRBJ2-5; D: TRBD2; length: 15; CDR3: CASSPLAGEVETQYF; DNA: TGTGCCAGCAGCCCGCTAGCGGGAGAGGTAGAGACCCAGTACTTC
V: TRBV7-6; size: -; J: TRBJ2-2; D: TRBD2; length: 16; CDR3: CASSSRWTSAGGELFF; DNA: TGTGCCAGCAGCTCGAGGTGGACTAGCGCGGGCGGGGAGCTGTTTTTT
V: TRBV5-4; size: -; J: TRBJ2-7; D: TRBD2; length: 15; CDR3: CASSPRTSGSYEQYF; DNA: TGTGCCAGCAGCCCGCGGACTAGCGGCTCCTACGAGCAGTACTTC
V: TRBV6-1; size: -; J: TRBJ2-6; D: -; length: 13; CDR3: CASSPTGANVLTF; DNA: TGTGCCAGCAGTCCTACTGGGGCCAACGTCCTGACTTTC
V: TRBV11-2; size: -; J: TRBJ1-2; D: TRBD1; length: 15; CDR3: CASSLGQGVTDGYTF; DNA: TGTGCCAGCAGCTTAGGACAGGGAGTTACCGATGGCTACACCTTC
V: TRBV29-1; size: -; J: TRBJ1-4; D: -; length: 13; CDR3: CSVQLSGGEKLFF; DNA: TGCAGCGTCCAGTTATCGGGAGGTGAAAAACTGTTTTTT
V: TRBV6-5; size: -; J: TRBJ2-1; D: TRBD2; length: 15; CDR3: CASSYLPGGYNEQFF; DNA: TGTGCCAGCAGTTATCTTCCGGGAGGTTACAATGAGCAGTTCTTC
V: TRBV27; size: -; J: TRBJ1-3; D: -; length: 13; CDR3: CASRLASGNTIYF; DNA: TGTGCCAGCAGGCTTGCCAGTGGAAACACCATATATTTT
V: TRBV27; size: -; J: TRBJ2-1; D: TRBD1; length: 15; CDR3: CASSETGGSYNEQFF; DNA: TGTGCCAGCAGTGAAACAGGGGGCTCCTACAATGAGCAGTTCTTC
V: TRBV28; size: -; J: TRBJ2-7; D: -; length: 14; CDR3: CASSLEGFSYEQYF; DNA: TGTGCCAGCAGTTTAGAGGGATTCTCCTACGAGCAGTACTTC